This T cell receptor beta chain was sequenced during a study of PD-1 blockade in classical Hodgkin lymphoma. Stated time point: cycle 4 day 1 (C4D1), after less than seven weeks of nivolumab. Every one of the patients relapsed after autologous stem cell transplantation (brentuximab vedotin exposure was variable). This table comes from immunoSEQ multiplex PCR, and its TCRdb copy is limited to in-frame clones, with some not included. The table shows around 50,000 clones, with around 76% occurring only once. Study-level points and caveats: Exclusion covered patients beginning nivolumab under 1 year post-ASCT.

The germline gives CDR1 SGHVS, CDR2 FQNEAQ. There are 15 residues in the CDR3. Between the trimmed V and J ends, which lost 4 bases and 5 bases, there was a span of 18 bases. Points on this clone: Its matching antigen is unknown.

The V call is TRBV7-8, the J call TRBJ2-7; D possibly matches TRBD1 or TRBD2 (5 bases each). The specimen comprised peripheral blood mononuclear cells (PBMCs), sampled before the fourth cycle of nivolumab. This TCR was recovered from a human donor with classical Hodgkin lymphoma. DNA of the CDR3: TGTGCCAGCAGCTACGGGGACGCCCTTCGGAACGAGCAGTACTTC. Translated, it gives CASSYGDALRNEQYF.